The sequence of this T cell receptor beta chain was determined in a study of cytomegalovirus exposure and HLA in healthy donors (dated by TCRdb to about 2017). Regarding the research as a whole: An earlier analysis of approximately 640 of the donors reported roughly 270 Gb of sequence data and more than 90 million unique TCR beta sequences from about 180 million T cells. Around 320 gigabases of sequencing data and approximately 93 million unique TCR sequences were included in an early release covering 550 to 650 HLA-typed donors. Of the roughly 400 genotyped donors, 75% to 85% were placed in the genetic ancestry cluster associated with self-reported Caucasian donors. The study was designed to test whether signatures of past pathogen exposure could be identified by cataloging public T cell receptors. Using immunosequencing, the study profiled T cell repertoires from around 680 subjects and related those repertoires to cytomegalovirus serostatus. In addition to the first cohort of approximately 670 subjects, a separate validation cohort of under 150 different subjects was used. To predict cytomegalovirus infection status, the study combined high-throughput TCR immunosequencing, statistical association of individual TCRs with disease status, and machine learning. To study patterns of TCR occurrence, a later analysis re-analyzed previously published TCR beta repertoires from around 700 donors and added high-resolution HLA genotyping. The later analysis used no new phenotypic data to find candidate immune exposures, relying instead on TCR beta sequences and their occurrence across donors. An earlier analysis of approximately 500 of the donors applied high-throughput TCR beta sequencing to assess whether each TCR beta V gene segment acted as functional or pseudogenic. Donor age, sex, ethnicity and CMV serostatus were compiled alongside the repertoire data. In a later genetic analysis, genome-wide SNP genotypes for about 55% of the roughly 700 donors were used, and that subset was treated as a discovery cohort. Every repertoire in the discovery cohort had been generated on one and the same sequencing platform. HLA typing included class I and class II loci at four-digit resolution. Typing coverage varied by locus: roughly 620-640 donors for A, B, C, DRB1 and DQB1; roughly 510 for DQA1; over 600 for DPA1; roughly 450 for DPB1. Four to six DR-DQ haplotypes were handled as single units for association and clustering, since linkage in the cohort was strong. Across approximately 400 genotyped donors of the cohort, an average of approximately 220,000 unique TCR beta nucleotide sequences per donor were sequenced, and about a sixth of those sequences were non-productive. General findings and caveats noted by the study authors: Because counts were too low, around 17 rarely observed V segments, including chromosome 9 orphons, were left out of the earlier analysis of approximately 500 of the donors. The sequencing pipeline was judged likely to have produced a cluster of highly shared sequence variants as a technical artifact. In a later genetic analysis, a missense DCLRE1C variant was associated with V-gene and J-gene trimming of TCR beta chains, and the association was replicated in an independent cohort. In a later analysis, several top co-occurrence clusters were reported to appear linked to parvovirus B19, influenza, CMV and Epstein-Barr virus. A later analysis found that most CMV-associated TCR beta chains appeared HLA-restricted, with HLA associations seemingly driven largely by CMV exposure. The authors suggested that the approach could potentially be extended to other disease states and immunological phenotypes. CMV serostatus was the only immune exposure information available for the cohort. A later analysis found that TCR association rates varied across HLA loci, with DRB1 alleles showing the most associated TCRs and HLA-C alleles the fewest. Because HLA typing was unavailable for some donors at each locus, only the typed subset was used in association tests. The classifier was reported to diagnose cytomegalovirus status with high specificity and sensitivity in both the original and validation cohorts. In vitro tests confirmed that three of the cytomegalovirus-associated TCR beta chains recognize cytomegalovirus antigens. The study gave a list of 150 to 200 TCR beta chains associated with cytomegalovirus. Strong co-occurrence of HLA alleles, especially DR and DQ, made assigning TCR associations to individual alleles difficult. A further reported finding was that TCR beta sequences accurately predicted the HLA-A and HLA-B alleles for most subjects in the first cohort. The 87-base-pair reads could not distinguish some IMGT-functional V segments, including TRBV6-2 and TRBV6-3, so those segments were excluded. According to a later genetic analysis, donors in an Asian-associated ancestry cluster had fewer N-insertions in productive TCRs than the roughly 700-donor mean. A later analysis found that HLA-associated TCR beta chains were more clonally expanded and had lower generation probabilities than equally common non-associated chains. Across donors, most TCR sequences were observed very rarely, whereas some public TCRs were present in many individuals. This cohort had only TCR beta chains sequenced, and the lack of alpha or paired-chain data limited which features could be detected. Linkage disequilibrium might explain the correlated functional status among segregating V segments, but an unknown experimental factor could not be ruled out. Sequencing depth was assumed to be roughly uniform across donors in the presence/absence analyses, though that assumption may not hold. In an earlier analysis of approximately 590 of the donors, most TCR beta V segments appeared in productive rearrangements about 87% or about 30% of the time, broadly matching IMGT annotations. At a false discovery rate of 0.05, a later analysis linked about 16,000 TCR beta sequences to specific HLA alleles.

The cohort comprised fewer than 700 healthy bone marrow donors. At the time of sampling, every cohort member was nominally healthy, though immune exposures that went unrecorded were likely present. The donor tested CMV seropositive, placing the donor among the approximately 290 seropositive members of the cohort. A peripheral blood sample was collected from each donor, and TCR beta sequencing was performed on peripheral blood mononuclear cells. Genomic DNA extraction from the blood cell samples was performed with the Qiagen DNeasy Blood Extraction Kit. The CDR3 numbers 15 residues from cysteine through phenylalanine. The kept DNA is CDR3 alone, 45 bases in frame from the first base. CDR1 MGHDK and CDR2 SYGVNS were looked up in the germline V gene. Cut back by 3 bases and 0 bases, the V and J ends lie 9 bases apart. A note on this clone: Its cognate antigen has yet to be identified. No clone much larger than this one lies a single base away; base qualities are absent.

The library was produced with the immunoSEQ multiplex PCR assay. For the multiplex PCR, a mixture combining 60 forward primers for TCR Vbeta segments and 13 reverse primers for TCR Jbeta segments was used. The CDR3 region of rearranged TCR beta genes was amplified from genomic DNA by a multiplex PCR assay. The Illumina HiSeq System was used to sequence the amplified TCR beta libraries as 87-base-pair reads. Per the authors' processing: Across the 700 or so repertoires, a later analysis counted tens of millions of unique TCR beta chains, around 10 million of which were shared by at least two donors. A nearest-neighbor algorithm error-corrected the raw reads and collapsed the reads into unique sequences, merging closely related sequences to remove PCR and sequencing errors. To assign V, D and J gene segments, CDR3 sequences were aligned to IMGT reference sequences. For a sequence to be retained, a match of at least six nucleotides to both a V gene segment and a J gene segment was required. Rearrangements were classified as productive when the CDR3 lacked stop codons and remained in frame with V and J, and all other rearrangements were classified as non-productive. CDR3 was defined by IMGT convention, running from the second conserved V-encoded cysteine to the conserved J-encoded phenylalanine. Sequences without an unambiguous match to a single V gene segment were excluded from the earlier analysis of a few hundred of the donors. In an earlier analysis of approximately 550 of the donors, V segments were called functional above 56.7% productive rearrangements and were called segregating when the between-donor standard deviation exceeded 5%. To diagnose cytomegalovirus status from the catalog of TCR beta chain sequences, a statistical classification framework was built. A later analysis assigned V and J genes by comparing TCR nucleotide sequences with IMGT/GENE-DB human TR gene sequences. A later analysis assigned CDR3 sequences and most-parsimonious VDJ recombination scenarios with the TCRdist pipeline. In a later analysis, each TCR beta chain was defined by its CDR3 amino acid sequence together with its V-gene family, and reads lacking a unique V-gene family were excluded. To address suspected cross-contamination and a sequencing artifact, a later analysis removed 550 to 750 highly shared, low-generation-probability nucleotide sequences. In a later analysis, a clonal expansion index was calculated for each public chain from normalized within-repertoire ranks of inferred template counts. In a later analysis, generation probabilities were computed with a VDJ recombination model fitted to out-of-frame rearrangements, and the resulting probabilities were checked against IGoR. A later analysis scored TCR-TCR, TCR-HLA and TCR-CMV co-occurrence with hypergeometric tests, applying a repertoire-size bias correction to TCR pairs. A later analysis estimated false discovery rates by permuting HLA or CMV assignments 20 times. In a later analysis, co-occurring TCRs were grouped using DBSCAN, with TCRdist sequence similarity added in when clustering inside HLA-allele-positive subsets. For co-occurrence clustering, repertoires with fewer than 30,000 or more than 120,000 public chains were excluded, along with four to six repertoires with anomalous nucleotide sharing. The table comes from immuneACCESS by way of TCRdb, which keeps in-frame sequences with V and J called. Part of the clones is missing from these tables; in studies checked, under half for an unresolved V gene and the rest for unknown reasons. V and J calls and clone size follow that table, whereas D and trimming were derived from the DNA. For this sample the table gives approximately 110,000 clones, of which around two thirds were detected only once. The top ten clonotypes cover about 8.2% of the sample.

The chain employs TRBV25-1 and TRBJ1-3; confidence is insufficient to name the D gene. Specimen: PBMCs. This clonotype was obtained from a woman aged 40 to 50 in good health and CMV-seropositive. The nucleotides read TGTGCCAGCAGTGATAGCCGCAGCTCTGGAAACACCATATATTTT. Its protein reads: CASSDSRSSGNTIYF.